The 25 T cell receptor beta chains below all came from one sample that was sequenced in a study of blood T cell repertoires in COVID-19. The protocol was immunoSEQ multiplex PCR, while the TCRdb copy is restricted to in-frame clones and leaves out a portion. In the table there are more than 300,000 clones, approximately 87% of which are singletons. Sequencing was done on a sample of PBMCs or T cells enriched from blood (not recorded which). The source of these receptors is a man aged 35 to 55 in a cohort exposed to, infected with or recovered from COVID-19 (not recorded which).

This chain uses TRBV11-2 with TRBJ2-1, with 9 bases identical to TRBD1. Losses at the gene ends were 1 base for V and 6 bases for J; bases not matched to a gene: 7. Per the germline V gene, CDR1 is SGHAT and CDR2 is FQNNGV. CDR3 size: 16 residues. The CDR3 DNA reads as TGTGCCAGCAGCTTAGGCGGGACAGGGCTCGCCAATGAGCAGTTCTTC. It translates to CASSLGGTGLANEQFF.

The V gene is TRBV4-2, the J gene TRBJ1-4; D is undetermined. The germline V gene has CDR1 LGHNA and CDR2 YNFKEQ. V shed 6 bases and J shed 6 bases, with 11 bases lying between them. This CDR3 comprises 13 residues. The CDR3 here is CASRRERDEKLFF. CDR3 bases: TGTGCCAGCAGACGTGAGCGGGATGAAAAACTGTTTTTT.

The genes are TRBV19 and TRBJ2-2; D is unresolved. This CDR3 has 13 amino acids. V was shortened by 11 bases and J by 3 bases, with 13 bases between the two germline ends. Germline-derived CDR1 and CDR2 are LNHDA and SQIVND (reference sequence). CDR3 DNA sequence: TGTGCCTCCCGAGTAGTTGACACCGGGGAGCTGTTTTTT. This codes for CASRVVDTGELFF. Together with reference TRBV19 and TRBJ2-2, the CDR3 gives the full variable domain: DGGITQSPKYLFRKEGQNVTLSCEQNLNHDAMYWYRQDPGQGLRLIYYSQIVNDFQKGDIAEGYSVSREKKESFPLTVTSAQKNPTAFYLCASRVVDTGELFFGEGSRLTVL.

The gene calls are TRBV11-2 and TRBJ2-2, with D unclear. V gave up 0 bases and J gave up 4 bases, with 6 bases separating them. The germline V gene encodes CDR1 SGHAT and CDR2 FQNNGV. The CDR3 has 14 amino acids. CDR3 sequence reads: CASSLEHFTGELFF. Written as DNA, the CDR3 is TGTGCCAGCAGCTTAGAACATTTCACCGGGGAGCTGTTTTTT.

The V call is TRBV2, the J call TRBJ2-1, with a possible D match to TRBD1 (6 bases). The CDR3 extends over 11 amino acids. CDR1 is SNHLY, CDR2 FYNNEI, per germline. Trimming pared 5 bases from V and 12 bases from J, leaving 11 bases between. The CDR3 nucleotides read TGTGCCAGCAGTACAGGGTTTGGGCAGTTCTTC. It encodes CASSTGFGQFF.

The chain links TRBV11-3 to TRBJ2-3; 10 positions match TRBD2. This CDR3 is built from 15 residues. Trimming at V came to 2 bases and at J to 5 bases, leaving 4 bases not matched to a gene. CDR1 is SGHNT, CDR2 YENEEA, per germline. CDR3 region: CASSLSSGRGDTQYF. The CDR3 DNA reads as TGTGCCAGCAGCTTATCTAGCGGGAGAGGAGATACGCAGTATTTT.

The rearrangement joins TRBV14 to TRBJ2-7, with 11 nucleotides matching TRBD2. Germline values: CDR1 SGHDN, CDR2 FVKESK. V was pared by 4 bases and J by 5 bases, with 10 bases of the junction left unmatched. The CDR3 spans 16 residues. The CDR3 nucleotides are TGTGCCAGCAGCCGTGCCCCTAGCGGGAGGATCCACGAGCAGTACTTC. Protein product: CASSRAPSGRIHEQYF.

The chain uses TRBV29-1 and TRBJ2-5; 9 bases are shared with TRBD2. The CDR3 extends over 13 amino acids. CDR1 and CDR2 (germline): SQVTM, ANQGSEA. J lost 5 bases, V lost 3 bases, and 4 bases had no gene match. CDR3 sequence: CSVDAGGRETQYF. The CDR3 DNA follows: TGCAGCGTTGACGCGGGGGGGCGGGAGACCCAGTACTTC.

This sequence joins TRBV29-1 and TRBJ1-1; maybe TRBD1 (5 bases). The CDR3 contains 13 residues. Germline CDR1 is SQVTM and CDR2 is ANQGSEA. V was pared by 7 bases and J by 4 bases, with 16 bases between. For the CDR3, the DNA is TGCAGCGCCCACCGGCAGGGCCTCACTGAAGCTTTCTTT. Translated, it gives CSAHRQGLTEAFF.

The chain recombines TRBV7-2 with TRBJ2-7; 9 bases match TRBD1. CDR1 and CDR2 (germline): SGHTA, FQGNSA. The trim removed 5 bases at V and 2 bases at J, leaving 13 bases unmatched. The length of the CDR3 is 17 residues. This CDR3 is CASSLGQGRPTPYEQYF. As DNA, the CDR3 is TGTGCCAGCAGCCTGGGACAGGGTAGGCCTACCCCCTACGAGCAGTACTTC.

This clone was seen just once. V is TRBV2 and J is TRBJ1-3; no clear D gene. The germline gives CDR1 SNHLY, CDR2 FYNNEI. V lost 2 bases and J 4 bases, leaving 6 bases between the germline ends. The CDR3 has 13 amino acids. CDR3 sequence: CASSERRGNTIYF. The CDR3 nucleotides are TGTGCCAGCAGTGAAAGGCGGGGAAACACCATATATTTT.

This chain connects TRBV30 to TRBJ2-5, with a possible D match to TRBD2 (5 bases). V lost 4 bases, J lost 4 bases, and 13 bases lay in between. Germline V gives CDR1 GTSNPN, CDR2 SVGIG (reference sequence). The CDR3 runs to 13 residues. CDR3 nucleotide sequence: TGTGCCTGGATACGGGGTATTAGAGAGACCCAGTACTTC. It specifies CAWIRGIRETQYF.

Turning to this clone: A much larger clone lies a single base off, so this may be a read error. The sample holds other DNA sequences that translate to the same CDR3. The chain recombines TRBV28 with TRBJ2-7; D unresolved. Looked up from germline, CDR1 is MDHEN and CDR2 is SYDVKM. V shed 4 bases and J shed 2 bases, with 3 bases lying between them. CDR3 length: 11 amino acids. The CDR3 DNA follows: TGTGCCAGCAGTTCAACCTACGAGCAGTACTTC. This codes for CASSSTYEQYF.

The chain links TRBV9 to TRBJ2-2; 7 nucleotides line up with TRBD2. Losses at the gene ends were 8 bases for V and 2 bases for J; bases not matched to a gene: 9. The germline CDR1 and CDR2 sequences are SGDLS and YYNGEE. The CDR3 spans 15 residues. In nucleotides, the CDR3 is TGTGCCAGTAAGAAAGGGGAGGGAAACACCGGGGAGCTGTTTTTT. It specifies CASKKGEGNTGELFF.

The CDR3 DNA sequence: TGTGCCAGCAGCTTAATTGGCCGCGGGAACACTGAAGCTTTCTTT. Residues: CASSLIGRGNTEAFF. The V and J genes are TRBV7-9 and TRBJ1-1; no firm D call. Trimming removed 2 bases from V and 1 base from J, with 11 bases in between. The CDR3 contains 15 residues. CDR1 and CDR2 from the germline V gene are SEHNR and FQNEAQ (reference sequence).

V usage is TRBV6-2 or TRBV6-3 and J usage is TRBJ2-2; no clear D. V was shortened by 4 bases and J by 0 bases, with 9 bases between the two germline ends. The CDR3 is 15 amino acids. Per germline, CDR1 MNHEY and CDR2 SVGEGT. The CDR3 bases are TGTGCCAGCAGTTGGAGCGACTCGAACACCGGGGAGCTGTTTTTT. Translation gives CASSWSDSNTGELFF.

The CDR3 reads CASSQVRDKTGLGIPFEAFF. The CDR3 DNA is TGCGCCAGCAGCCAAGTACGGGACAAGACAGGGTTGGGTATACCTTTTGAAGCTTTCTTT. The rearrangement links TRBV4-1 to TRBJ1-1; 7 bases are shared with TRBD1. The CDR3 contains 20 residues. CDR1 is MGHRA and CDR2 is YSYEKL in the germline V gene. V dropped 1 base and J dropped 7; count of bases not matched to a gene: 24.

J is TRBJ1-1 and V is TRBV5-1, with TRBD1 as a possible D gene (6 bases). The CDR3 has 17 amino acids. V was shortened by 0 bases and J by 1 base, with 16 bases between the two germline ends. In germline, CDR1 is SGHRS, CDR2 YFSETQ. For the CDR3, the DNA is TGCGCCAGCAGCTTGGGGTTCGGGGGGCTCAGGAACACTGAAGCTTTCTTT. It specifies CASSLGFGGLRNTEAFF.

The chain couples TRBV11-2 to TRBJ2-7, with 9 positions matching TRBD2. The CDR3 is 17 residues long. CDR1 and CDR2 from the germline V gene are SGHAT and FQNNGV. With 2 bases clipped from V and 2 bases from J, the junction kept 10 bases outside the gene matches. The DNA for the CDR3 is TGTGCCAGCAGCTTAAGTTCTAGCGGGATATCCACCTACGAGCAGTACTTC. Amino acids: CASSLSSSGISTYEQYF.

The chain links TRBV7-8 to TRBJ2-1; 8 nucleotides line up with TRBD1. The germline gives CDR1 SGHVS, CDR2 FQNEAQ. V was clipped by 2 bases and J by 4 bases; unmatched bases: 4. The CDR3 consists of 15 residues. CDR3 loop: CASSLTQGEYNEQFF. The CDR3 nucleotides are TGTGCCAGCAGCTTAACACAGGGGGAATACAATGAGCAGTTCTTC.

The CDR3 DNA follows: TGTGCCAGCAGGTGGGCAGGGGGCTCGAACACTGAAGCTTTCTTT. It encodes CASRWAGGSNTEAFF. This chain uses TRBV7-2 with TRBJ1-1; 8 bases align to TRBD1. This CDR3 region has 15 residues. V trimming: 6 bases; J trimming: 1 base; junction bases outside the gene matches: 7. Germline lookup yields CDR1 SGHTA and CDR2 FQGNSA. Together with reference TRBV7-2 and TRBJ1-1, the CDR3 gives the full variable domain: GAGVSQSPSNKVTEKGKDVELRCDPISGHTALYWYRQSLGQGLEFLIYFQGNSAPDKSGLPSDRFSAERTGGSVSTLTIQRTQQEDSAVYLCASRWAGGSNTEAFFGQGTRLTVV.

This chain uses TRBV2 with TRBJ2-7; 12 nucleotides align to TRBD1. This CDR3 has 14 residues. Germline lookup yields CDR1 SNHLY and CDR2 FYNNEI. J lost 7 bases, V lost 6 bases, and 7 bases had no gene match. CDR3 sequence reads: CASSRDRGPEEQYF. The CDR3 DNA sequence: TGTGCCAGCAGCCGGGACAGGGGGCCAGAAGAGCAGTACTTC. The entire variable domain, with the rest obtained from reference TRBV2 and TRBJ2-7, is as follows: EPEVTQTPSHQVTQMGQEVILRCVPISNHLYFYWYRQILGQKVEFLVSFYNNEISEKSEIFDDQFSVERPDGSNFTLKIRSTKLEDSAMYFCASSRDRGPEEQYFGPGTRLTVT.

V gene TRBV20-1 combines with J gene TRBJ2-3; 8 bases fit TRBD2. There are 14 residues in the CDR3. From germline, CDR1 is DFQATT and CDR2 SNEGSKA (reference sequence). Trimming took 3 bases from V and 4 from J; bases not matched to a gene: 6. CDR3 sequence reads: CSASYAGGADTQYF. DNA for the CDR3: TGCAGTGCTAGTTACGCGGGAGGCGCAGATACGCAGTATTTT.

As regards this clone: The sample has other DNA sequences that encode this CDR3 too. The J gene is TRBJ2-5, the V gene TRBV18; weak D call: TRBD1 (5 bases). Germline V CDR1 and CDR2: KGHSH, LQKENI. The V end was cut by 0 bases, the J end by 5 bases, with 7 bases between. The CDR3 is 13 amino acids. This CDR3 is CASSPPAGETQYF. In nucleotides, the CDR3 is TGTGCCAGCTCACCACCCGCAGGGGAGACCCAGTACTTC.

The genes are TRBV27 and TRBJ2-1; D call uncertain. This CDR3 comprises 18 residues. With 2 bases removed from V and 0 bases from J, the gap between germline ends came to 17 bases. Germline V lookup: CDR1 MNHEY, CDR2 SMNVEV (reference sequence). CDR3 sequence reads: CASSLAHLAASSYNEQFF. CDR3 DNA: TGTGCCAGCAGTTTAGCCCATCTCGCGGCCAGCTCCTACAATGAGCAGTTCTTC.